This TCR beta chain comes out of a study of naive CD8 T cells in extremely preterm neonates (dated by TCRdb to the late 2010s). Describing the broader study: The age range of the adult participants is stated as 25-50 years in the abstract but as 20-50 years in the methods. TCRbeta CDR3 repertoires of sorted naive CD8+ T cells were compared across four age groups: extremely preterm neonates, term neonates, young children and adults.

CDR1 and CDR2 are drawn from the germline V gene: KGHSH, LQKENI. V has 2 bases trimmed and J has 1 base trimmed; junction bases matching no gene number 0. Reading from cysteine to phenylalanine, the CDR3 counts 14 amino acids. Only the CDR3 DNA stays, 42 bases, in frame from base 1. In this sample, this clone turned up once. Its recognized antigen is unknown. The record has no base qualities; no much larger clone is one base away. A two-step, bias-controlled multiplex PCR was used to amplify TCRbeta CDR3 regions from genomic DNA. Primers specific for every TRBV and TRBJ gene segment were included in the multiplex PCR. The immunoSEQ Assay was used to generate the TCRbeta repertoire data. The study's own analysis went as follows. To merge closely related sequences, reads went through filtering and clustering using a relative-frequency ratio and a modified nearest-neighbor algorithm. IMGT annotation was the basis for assigning V, D and J genes to CDR3 sequences. Template counts were corrected for PCR amplification bias by normalization and were quantified against synthetic TCR CDR3 analog sequences. Only unique productive sequences, defined as in-frame CDR3 sequences lacking stop codons, were included in the analyses. The immunoSEQ Analyzer software was used to compute clonality, defined as 1 minus Pielou's evenness, and iChao1 richness. Statistical testing was performed in JMP, using Student's t-test or a non-parametric test depending on Shapiro-Wilk normality results. Drawn from immuneACCESS, this table holds only the in-frame rearrangements with V and J called that TCRdb kept. Clones are partly lost; checked studies trace under half to an unresolved V gene and leave the rest unexplained. V, J and clone size reflect that table, while D and trimming were determined from the DNA. The table for this sample lists roughly 5,000 clones; 95% to 98% of them were counted only once. The top ten clonotypes cover over 0.45% of the sample.

General conclusions and limits of the study: The authors noted a small sample size and variable productive template counts among preterm samples as limitations. Prospective longitudinal studies of preterm and term neonates were called for by the authors so that T cell development could be tracked within individuals. Preterm CDR3s were shorter, with fewer N additions and less junctional trimming, and were closer to germline than those of older groups. Compared with all other age groups, preterm neonates showed significantly lower iChao1 richness (p < 0.05) along with an even clone distribution, indicating a less rich repertoire. The proportion of shared CDR3 nucleotide sequences was higher in preterm neonates (2.7%) than in term neonates (about 0.4%), young children (0.03%) and adults (0.01%).

Peripheral blood was donated by five healthy children aged about 16-60 months undergoing elective routine surgery and by five healthy nonsmoking adults. The adult controls were healthy nonsmokers between about 20 and 55 years old, with a median age of roughly 40 years. A FACSAria III cell sorter was used to sort live, Annexin V-negative naive CD8+ T cells (CD3+CD8+CD45RA+CCR7+). Each sample yielded roughly 20,000 to 110,000 sorted naive CD8+ T cells. Ficoll-Paque density gradient centrifugation of diluted blood was used to isolate mononuclear cells. Before sorting, mononuclear cells were cryopreserved in approximately 10% DMSO with around 90% FBS and kept in long-term storage at -150 degrees C. After thawing, cells were stained with Annexin V along with antibodies against CD3, CD8, CCR7 and CD45RA. The DNeasy Blood and Tissue Kit was used to extract genomic DNA from sorted cell pellets that had been snap-frozen.

The rearrangement combines TRBV18 with TRBJ1-1; 8 bases in the middle match TRBD1. The TCR comes from a human donor in good health. Sequences were obtained from naive CD8+ T cells from blood. The DNA is TGTGCCAGCTCACCAGGGACAGGGAACACTGAAGCTTTCTTT. Its translation reads: CASSPGTGNTEAFF.